Shown below are 23 T cell receptor beta chains from a single sample sequenced in a study of blood T cell repertoires in COVID-19. TCRdb's table, derived via immunoSEQ multiplex PCR, lists solely in-frame clones and lacks some. The sample has some 200,000 clones; 80% to 90% are singletons. The sequencing sample was made of peripheral blood. The origin of the receptors is a man older than 75 with acute or convalescent COVID-19.

The chain joins TRBV20-1 to TRBJ1-1, with TRBD1 identical over 8 bases. Germline V lookup: CDR1 DFQATT, CDR2 SNEGSKA (reference sequence). The CDR3 extends over 11 amino acids. The chain's CDR3 is CSADRGTEAFF. CDR3 coding DNA: TGCAGCGCAGACAGGGGCACTGAAGCTTTCTTT.

The chain recombines TRBV9 with TRBJ2-3, with TRBD2 matching 13 bases. The CDR3 is 15 amino acids. Germline-derived CDR1 and CDR2 are SGDLS and YYNGEE. The V segment lost 7 bases and the J segment 5 bases; nucleotides outside the gene matches: 7. This CDR3 reads CASSRGLAGEDTQYF. In DNA, the CDR3 is TGTGCCAGCTCCCGCGGACTAGCGGGAGAAGATACGCAGTATTTT.

The rearrangement links TRBV5-1 to TRBJ2-6; D remains ambiguous. CDR3 length: 16 amino acids. V was pared by 4 bases and J by 2 bases, with 13 bases between. Looked up from germline, CDR1 is SGHRS and CDR2 is YFSETQ. The CDR3 region has the DNA TGCGCCAGCAGCCTTAACTTAGTACCTGGGGCCAACGTCCTGACTTTC. Its protein product is CASSLNLVPGANVLTF.

The V and J genes are TRBV7-2 and TRBJ2-2; the D gene is possibly TRBD1 (5 bases). The CDR3 covers 15 residues. The germline CDR1 and CDR2 sequences are SGHTA and FQGNSA. The ends were cut back, 3 bases at V and 5 bases at J, with 13 bases in the middle. The CDR3 sequence is CASSLGRAETGELFF. DNA for the CDR3: TGTGCCAGCAGCTTGGGCAGGGCGGAAACCGGGGAGCTGTTTTTT.

The chain combines TRBV18 with TRBJ2-3; 13 nucleotides agree with TRBD2. The CDR3 contains 16 residues. The V gene end was trimmed by 0 bases and the J gene end by 6 bases; junction bases not matched to a gene: 3. The germline CDR1 and CDR2 sequences are KGHSH and LQKENI. The CDR3 protein is CASSPPRGLAGDTQYF. CDR3 nucleotides: TGTGCCAGCTCACCACCTAGGGGACTAGCGGGGGATACGCAGTATTTT.

The chain has TRBV7-9 and TRBJ2-7, with 9 bases aligning to TRBD2. From germline, CDR1 is SEHNR and CDR2 FQNEAQ (reference sequence). The trim removed 2 bases at V and 5 bases at J, leaving 7 bases unmatched. This CDR3 is 15 amino acids long. The CDR3 DNA reads as TGTGCCAGCAGCTTAAGGGCTAGCGGGGTGAACGAGCAGTACTTC. Translation gives CASSLRASGVNEQYF.

The chain links TRBV19 to TRBJ2-5, with 10 positions matching TRBD2. The CDR3 runs 14 residues. V dropped 1 base and J dropped 9; count of bases not matched to a gene: 5. CDR1 is LNHDA, CDR2 SQIVND, per germline (reference sequence). For the CDR3, the DNA is TGTGCCAGTAGTATAGGTTCTAGCGGGAGCGCCCAGTACTTC. Translation: CASSIGSSGSAQYF.

J is TRBJ1-2 and V is TRBV5-6, with D uncertain. CDR1 is SGHDT and CDR2 is YYEEEE in the germline V gene. The CDR3 has 15 amino acids. Trimming shortened V by 0 bases and J by 4 bases, and 13 bases separated the two germline ends. In nucleotides, the CDR3 is TGTGCCAGCAGCTTGGAGGCTGCGGTCGGCTATGGCTACACCTTC. This sequence encodes CASSLEAAVGYGYTF.

This clone was seen a handful of times. The DNA is omitted, as the CDR3 cannot be located on it reliably, and the CDR3 follows TCRdb's listing. The chain employs TRBV27 and TRBJ1-2; the table calls TRBD1, which could not be checked here. Germline CDR1 and CDR2: MNHEY and SMNVEV (reference sequence). The CDR3 spans 16 residues, counting both ends. This CDR3 is CASSTSGQGLSYGYTF.

This chain connects TRBV7-9 to TRBJ1-1; TRBD1 is a possible D gene (5 bases). The germline gives CDR1 SEHNR, CDR2 FQNEAQ (reference sequence). The V end lost 5 bases, the J end lost 1 base, and 17 bases lay between the germline ends. The CDR3 consists of 16 residues. CDR3 sequence: CASSHLTGGANTEAFF. CDR3 DNA: TGTGCCAGCAGCCACCTCACCGGCGGGGCGAACACTGAAGCTTTCTTT.

Concerning this clone: The same CDR3 is also encoded by other DNA sequences in this sample. This chain joins TRBV27 and TRBJ2-3; no firm D call. CDR3 length: 14 amino acids. The germline V gene encodes CDR1 MNHEY and CDR2 SMNVEV (reference sequence). V dropped 4 bases and J dropped 2 bases, with 10 bases sitting between them. The CDR3 DNA reads as TGTGCCAGCAGTTCTAGTCGGAACACAGATACGCAGTATTTT. Translated: CASSSSRNTDTQYF.

The chain combines TRBV24-1 with TRBJ2-1; 14 nucleotides line up with TRBD2. V dropped 4 bases and J dropped 6; count of bases not matched to a gene: 1. CDR3 size: 15 residues. Germline V gene sequence: CDR1 KGHDR, CDR2 SFDVKD. This CDR3 is CATSEGTSGSNEQFF. Written as DNA, the CDR3 is TGTGCCACCAGTGAAGGGACTAGCGGGAGCAATGAGCAGTTCTTC.

This clone came up once. The chain recombines TRBV24-1 with TRBJ2-5, with D possibly matching TRBD1 (5 bases). Germline values: CDR1 KGHDR, CDR2 SFDVKD. The V gene lost 5 bases and the J gene lost 2 bases, with 20 bases spanning the gap. There are 17 residues in the CDR3. CDR3 residues: CATSGSQQGRLQETQYF. The CDR3 nucleotides read TGTGCCACCAGTGGTTCACAGCAGGGCCGCCTTCAAGAGACCCAGTACTTC.

This rearrangement joins TRBV5-6 to TRBJ2-1; TRBD1 is a possible D gene (5 bases). This CDR3 is 12 amino acids long. V shed 5 bases and J shed 7 bases, with 10 bases lying between them. Germline loops: CDR1 SGHDT, CDR2 YYEEEE. CDR3 residues: CASRLQGNEQFF. CDR3 nucleotide sequence: TGTGCCAGCAGACTCCAGGGTAATGAGCAGTTCTTC.

This chain connects TRBV27 to TRBJ2-3; 8 bases align to TRBD2. Germline-derived CDR1 and CDR2 are MNHEY and SMNVEV (reference sequence). Trimming removed 2 bases from V and 0 bases from J; junction bases left unmatched: 7. This CDR3 is built from 17 residues. The chain's CDR3 is CASSLRELADSTDTQYF. CDR3 DNA: TGTGCCAGCAGTTTAAGAGAACTAGCGGATAGCACAGATACGCAGTATTTT.

The chain employs TRBV7-2 and TRBJ2-5, with 7 bases aligning to TRBD2. Looked up from germline, CDR1 is SGHTA and CDR2 is FQGNSA. V shed 3 bases and J 0 bases; nucleotides not matched to a gene: 4. The CDR3 contains 15 residues. In nucleotides, the CDR3 is TGTGCCAGCAGCTTCGGGACTACGTACCAAGAGACCCAGTACTTC. It codes for CASSFGTTYQETQYF.

V and J are TRBV7-2 and TRBJ1-1; D is perhaps TRBD1 (5 bases). CDR1 and CDR2 (germline): SGHTA, FQGNSA. Trimming removed 5 bases at V and 0 bases at J, with 13 bases between. The CDR3 covers 15 residues. The CDR3: CASSRGGVLNTEAFF. The CDR3 DNA follows: TGTGCCAGCAGCCGGGGGGGAGTATTGAACACTGAAGCTTTCTTT.

CDR3 DNA: TGTGCCAGCACCAGACTAGCGGCGAACACCGGGGAGCTGTTTTTT. Translating it yields CASTRLAANTGELFF. V and J are TRBV2 and TRBJ2-2, with 9 nucleotides matching TRBD2. In germline, CDR1 is SNHLY, CDR2 FYNNEI. CDR3 length: 15 amino acids. V shed 7 bases and J 0 bases; nucleotides not matched to a gene: 3. The whole variable domain, remainder taken from reference TRBV2 and TRBJ2-2, is EPEVTQTPSHQVTQMGQEVILRCVPISNHLYFYWYRQILGQKVEFLVSFYNNEISEKSEIFDDQFSVERPDGSNFTLKIRSTKLEDSAMYFCASTRLAANTGELFFGEGSRLTVL.

The chain couples TRBV5-4 to TRBJ2-2; D call uncertain. The CDR3 spans 15 residues. Germline CDR1 is SGHNT and CDR2 is YYREEE (reference sequence). V was trimmed by 0 bases and J by 3 bases, leaving 9 bases between them. In DNA form, the CDR3 reads TGTGCCAGCAGCTTGGCGAACGACTACACCGGGGAGCTGTTTTTT. Its protein is CASSLANDYTGELFF.

This chain joins TRBV6-2 or TRBV6-3 and TRBJ2-3; 7 bases agree with TRBD1. In germline, CDR1 is MNHEY, CDR2 SVGEGT. V trimming: 5 bases; J trimming: 3 bases; junction bases outside the gene matches: 5. The CDR3 has 14 residues. The CDR3 spells CASSRQGGTDTQYF. DNA for the CDR3: TGTGCCAGCAGTAGACAGGGTGGTACAGATACGCAGTATTTT.

The chain combines TRBV19 with TRBJ1-5; a weak D match, TRBD1 (6 bases). V was cut by 5 bases and J by 3 bases, with 11 bases left in between. CDR1 is LNHDA and CDR2 is SQIVND in the germline V gene (reference sequence). CDR3 length: 14 residues. The CDR3, as DNA: TGTGCCAGTAGTCAACAGGGTATCAATCAGCCCCAGCATTTT. It yields the protein CASSQQGINQPQHF. Based on the CDR3 plus reference TRBV19 and TRBJ1-5, the full variable domain is DGGITQSPKYLFRKEGQNVTLSCEQNLNHDAMYWYRQDPGQGLRLIYYSQIVNDFQKGDIAEGYSVSREKKESFPLTVTSAQKNPTAFYLCASSQQGINQPQHFGDGTRLSIL.

The count of this clone is one. V usage is TRBV9 and J usage is TRBJ1-5; D call uncertain. V was clipped by 1 base and J by 0 bases, with 5 bases between them. Germline assignment: CDR1 SGDLS and CDR2 YYNGEE. The CDR3 runs 14 residues. The CDR3 DNA reads as TGTGCCAGCAGCGTAACAGATAGCAATCAGCCCCAGCATTTT. Encoded protein: CASSVTDSNQPQHF.

This chain links TRBV7-9 with TRBJ2-2; 10 bases fit TRBD1. Germline lookup yields CDR1 SEHNR and CDR2 FQNEAQ (reference sequence). J gave up 3 bases and V 11 bases, and 6 bases lay outside the gene matches. CDR3 length equals 14 residues. The chain's CDR3 is CAGETGGDTGELFF. In nucleotides, the CDR3 is TGTGCCGGCGAGACAGGGGGCGACACCGGGGAGCTGTTTTTT.